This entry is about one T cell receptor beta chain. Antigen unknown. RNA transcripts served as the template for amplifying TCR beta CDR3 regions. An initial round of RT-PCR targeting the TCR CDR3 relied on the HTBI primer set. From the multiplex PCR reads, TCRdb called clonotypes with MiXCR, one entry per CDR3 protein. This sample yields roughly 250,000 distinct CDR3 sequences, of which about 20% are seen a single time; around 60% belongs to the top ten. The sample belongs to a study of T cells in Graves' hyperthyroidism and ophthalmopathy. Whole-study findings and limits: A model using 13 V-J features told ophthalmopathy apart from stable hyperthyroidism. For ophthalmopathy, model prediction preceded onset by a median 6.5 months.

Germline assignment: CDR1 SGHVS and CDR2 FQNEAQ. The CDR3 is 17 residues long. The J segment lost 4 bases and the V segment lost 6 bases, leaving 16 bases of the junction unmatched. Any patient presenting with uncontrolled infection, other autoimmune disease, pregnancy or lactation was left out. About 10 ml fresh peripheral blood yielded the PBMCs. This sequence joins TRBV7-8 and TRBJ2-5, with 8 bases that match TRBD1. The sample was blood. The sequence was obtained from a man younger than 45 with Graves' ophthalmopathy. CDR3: CASRYRRTGQLGETQYF. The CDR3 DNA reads TGTGCCAGCAGGTACCGGAGGACAGGGCAACTGGGAGAGACCCAGTACTTC. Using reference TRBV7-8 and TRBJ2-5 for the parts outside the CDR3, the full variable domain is GAGVSQSPRYKVAKRGQDVALRCDPISGHVSLFWYQQALGQGPEFLTYFQNEAQLDKSGLPSDRFFAERPEGSVSTLKIQRTQQEDSAVYLCASRYRRTGQLGETQYFGPGTRLLVL.